The rows below give T cell receptor beta chains drawn from one sample of a study of PD-1 blockade in classical Hodgkin lymphoma. Sequenced by immunoSEQ multiplex PCR; TCRdb stores in-frame clones only, minus some. The table records about 92,000 clones, under 85% of them present only once. The starting material was peripheral blood mononuclear cells (PBMCs), obtained before the fourth cycle of nivolumab. The receptors were sampled from a human donor with classical Hodgkin lymphoma. CDR3s include the opening cysteine and the closing phenylalanine or tryptophan. D genes are given only for firm matches. A row's size may be missing; if present it is once, few, many or a size class.

d_gene,j_gene,abundance,v_gene,CDR3aa,CDR3nt
NA,TRBJ2-1,NA,TRBV15,CATSRASGEQFF,TGTGCCACCAGCAGAGCCAGCGGGGAGCAGTTCTTC
TRBD1,TRBJ1-1,NA,TRBV5-1,CASSPRQGEGNTEAFF,TGCGCCAGCAGCCCCAGACAGGGTGAGGGGAACACTGAAGCTTTCTTT
TRBD2,TRBJ2-3,NA,TRBV7-2,CASSANPGLNTDTQYF,TGTGCCAGCAGCGCGAACCCGGGACTAAACACAGATACGCAGTATTTT
NA,TRBJ2-7,NA,TRBV6-1,CASSDPGRTSYEQYF,TGTGCCAGCAGTGACCCAGGGCGGACCTCCTACGAGCAGTACTTC
TRBD1,TRBJ2-3,once,TRBV5-4,CASSWAGRGLADTQYF,TGTGCCAGCAGCTGGGCGGGCAGGGGGCTGGCAGATACGCAGTATTTT
NA,TRBJ1-3,NA,TRBV28,CASHSSGGSANTIYF,TGTGCCAGCCATTCATCGGGTGGCTCCGCGAACACCATATATTTT
NA,TRBJ1-5,NA,TRBV6-4,CASSETWSNQPQHF,TGTGCCAGCAGTGAAACGTGGAGCAATCAGCCCCAGCATTTT
NA,TRBJ2-3,many,TRBV7-9,CASSVGLGGDTQYF,TGTGCCAGCAGCGTCGGACTGGGAGGAGATACGCAGTATTTT
NA,TRBJ2-2,few,TRBV10-2,CASKLASGELFF,TGCGCCAGCAAGCTAGCCTCCGGGGAGCTGTTTTTT
TRBD1,TRBJ2-7,NA,TRBV7-7,CASSFGQGDIYEQYF,TGTGCCAGCAGCTTTGGACAGGGGGATATCTACGAGCAGTACTTC
NA,TRBJ2-7,NA,TRBV14,CASSLVHQTGRYEQYF,TGTGCCAGCAGCCTGGTACATCAGACAGGCCGTTACGAGCAGTACTTC
NA,TRBJ2-2,NA,TRBV5-1,CASSFQGGTGELFF,TGCGCCAGCAGCTTTCAGGGCGGGACCGGGGAGCTGTTTTTT
TRBD2,TRBJ2-3,NA,TRBV19,CASSPAAGAPDTQYF,TGTGCCAGTAGTCCCGCGGCGGGAGCCCCAGATACGCAGTATTTT
TRBD1,TRBJ2-7,NA,TRBV5-1,CASSWRDRAGEQYF,TGCGCCAGCAGCTGGCGGGACAGGGCAGGCGAGCAGTACTTC
NA,TRBJ2-7,NA,TRBV19,CASSIDPGPSYEQYF,TGTGCCAGTAGTATAGATCCCGGACCCTCCTACGAGCAGTACTTC
NA,TRBJ2-3,once,TRBV5-6,CASSRTSTDTQYF,TGTGCCAGCAGCCGGACTAGCACAGATACGCAGTATTTT
NA,TRBJ2-5,NA,TRBV19,CASSIGGWQGETQYF,TGTGCCAGTAGTATAGGAGGCTGGCAGGGTGAGACCCAGTACTTC
NA,TRBJ2-1,NA,TRBV6-1,CASFRSYNEQFF,TGTGCCAGCTTCCGCTCGTACAATGAGCAGTTCTTC
TRBD1,TRBJ2-7,NA,TRBV19,CASARQGGHYEQYF,TGTGCCAGTGCACGACAGGGGGGCCACTACGAGCAGTACTTC
NA,TRBJ1-4,NA,TRBV18,CASSPPIGTTTNEKLFF,TGTGCCAGCTCACCACCGATCGGGACAACAACTAATGAAAAACTGTTTTTT
NA,TRBJ2-3,NA,TRBV5-6,CASKTLALDTQYF,TGTGCCAGCAAGACCCTAGCGCTGGATACGCAGTATTTT
TRBD1,TRBJ2-6,NA,TRBV10-3,CAISEDRDLSGANVLTF,TGTGCCATCAGTGAGGACAGGGATCTCTCTGGGGCCAACGTCCTGACTTTC
NA,TRBJ2-3,NA,TRBV19,CASSISTGTRTDTQYF,TGTGCCAGTAGTATATCCACTGGGACCCGCACAGATACGCAGTATTTT
TRBD1,TRBJ2-3,once,TRBV10-1,CASSDWGQLRTDTQYF,TGCGCCAGCAGCGACTGGGGACAGCTACGCACAGATACGCAGTATTTT
NA,TRBJ2-5,many,TRBV9,CASSVGPGTQYF,TGTGCCAGCAGCGTAGGCCCCGGGACCCAGTACTTC
NA,TRBJ2-2,few,TRBV30,CAWTRQSNTGELFF,TGTGCCTGGACCCGACAGTCGAACACCGGGGAGCTGTTTTTT
NA,TRBJ2-3,NA,TRBV6-4,CASSDRGGTDTQYF,TGTGCCAGCAGTGACAGGGGGGGCACAGATACGCAGTATTTT
NA,TRBJ2-1,NA,TRBV30,CAWSELTMGEQFF,TGTGCCTGGAGTGAGTTAACTATGGGTGAGCAGTTCTTC
NA,TRBJ2-2,NA,TRBV18,CASSPPGPGTGELFF,TGTGCCAGCTCACCACCGGGGCCGGGCACCGGGGAGCTGTTTTTT
NA,TRBJ1-2,NA,TRBV5-1,CASRKREDEYGYTF,TGCGCCAGCAGAAAAAGGGAAGACGAGTATGGCTACACCTTC
NA,TRBJ2-5,NA,TRBV7-8,CASSLGQGGWETQYF,TGTGCCAGCAGCTTGGGGCAGGGGGGTTGGGAGACCCAGTACTTC
NA,TRBJ1-3,NA,TRBV5-4,CASSLGGQGLHSGNTIYF,TGTGCCAGCAGCTTGGGGGGTCAGGGACTCCACTCTGGAAACACCATATATTTT
NA,TRBJ2-7,NA,TRBV5-1,CASSLVQSPNEQYF,TGCGCCAGCAGCTTGGTACAGTCTCCTAACGAGCAGTACTTC
TRBD2,TRBJ2-5,NA,TRBV19,CASSTSGRRETQYF,TGTGCCAGTAGTACTAGCGGGAGGAGGGAGACCCAGTACTTC
NA,TRBJ2-2,NA,TRBV21-1,CASSKDENTGELFF,TGTGCCAGCAGCAAAGACGAAAACACCGGGGAGCTGTTTTTT
NA,TRBJ1-5,NA,TRBV5-4,CASSSSPGYSNQPQHF,TGTGCCAGCAGCTCCTCCCCAGGTTATAGCAATCAGCCCCAGCATTTT
TRBD1,TRBJ1-2,NA,TRBV2,CASSEFGTAYGYTF,TGTGCCAGCAGTGAATTTGGGACAGCCTATGGCTACACCTTC
NA,TRBJ2-7,NA,TRBV6-1,CASSGLLAGEQYF,TGTGCCAGCAGTGGACTCCTAGCAGGCGAGCAGTACTTC
NA,TRBJ2-5,NA,TRBV7-9,CASSPRVWRQETQYF,TGTGCCAGCAGTCCCCGGGTGTGGAGGCAAGAGACCCAGTACTTC
TRBD1,TRBJ1-1,NA,TRBV18,CASSPRQGETEAFF,TGTGCCAGCTCACCACGACAGGGAGAGACTGAAGCTTTCTTT
TRBD1,TRBJ2-7,NA,TRBV5-4,CASSREQGAHEQYF,TGTGCCAGCAGCAGAGAACAGGGGGCCCACGAGCAGTACTTC
NA,TRBJ1-5,NA,TRBV30,CAWSEGTNQPQHF,TGTGCCTGGAGTGAGGGAACTAATCAGCCCCAGCATTTT
TRBD2,TRBJ2-7,NA,TRBV28,CASIGLAGSYEQYF,TGTGCCAGCATTGGGCTAGCGGGATCTTACGAGCAGTACTTC
NA,TRBJ2-7,NA,TRBV29-1,CSVAGAEQYF,TGCAGCGTGGCTGGGGCGGAGCAGTACTTC
NA,TRBJ2-1,NA,TRBV5-4,CASSRTGEQFF,TGTGCCAGCAGCCGCACGGGTGAGCAGTTCTTC
NA,TRBJ2-1,NA,TRBV6-4,CASSESAVTNEQFF,TGTGCCAGCAGTGAGTCGGCGGTTACCAATGAGCAGTTCTTC
TRBD2,TRBJ2-1,once,TRBV6-1,CASTPSGTTYNEQFF,TGTGCCAGCACCCCTAGCGGGACCACCTACAATGAGCAGTTCTTC
TRBD1,TRBJ1-2,NA,TRBV19,CASSSTGTVVFGYTF,TGTGCCAGTAGTAGTACCGGGACAGTGGTTTTTGGCTACACCTTC
TRBD2,TRBJ2-1,NA,TRBV19,CASSISLAGVGGSNEQFF,TGTGCCAGTAGTATATCTCTAGCGGGAGTTGGGGGGTCCAATGAGCAGTTCTTC
NA,TRBJ2-7,NA,TRBV5-1,CASSLQVGSEQYF,TGCGCCAGCAGCTTGCAAGTTGGCAGCGAGCAGTACTTC
NA,TRBJ2-2,NA,TRBV5-6,CASSLPGPFNTGELFF,TGTGCCAGCAGCTTGCCGGGACCATTTAACACCGGGGAGCTGTTTTTT
TRBD1,TRBJ2-7,NA,TRBV5-1,CASSYSGQVTYEQYF,TGCGCCAGCAGCTATTCGGGACAGGTAACCTACGAGCAGTACTTC
NA,TRBJ2-2,NA,TRBV5-1,CASSLNNGAGELFF,TGCGCCAGCAGCTTGAATAATGGGGCTGGGGAGCTGTTTTTT